This T cell receptor (beta chain) was captured in a study of cytomegalovirus exposure and HLA in healthy donors. As for the study in general: Genotyping showed roughly 83% of 398 donors falling in the Caucasian-associated ancestry cluster. Study outcomes and limitations: Later analysis showed most CMV-associated TCR beta chains appearing HLA-restricted.

The PCR employed 60 Vbeta primers together with 13 Jbeta primers. Clones were read by immunoSEQ multiplex PCR, and TCRdb kept only the in-frame ones, dropping some. The data show 150,000 to 200,000 clones, with 76% seen just once and 2.5% to 3.5% held by the top ten. The CDR3 extends over 16 amino acids. Germline trimming cut 11 bases from V and 3 bases from J; bases unmatched to any gene: 13. Germline CDR1 reads MDHEN; CDR2 reads SYDVKM. Concerning this clone itself: Its target is not known.

Healthy bone marrow donors formed the donor group. The specimen was PBMCs. This clonotype was sampled from a male donor in good health and CMV-seronegative. V and J are TRBV28 and TRBJ1-1, with TRBD1 identical over 12 bases. The CDR3 reads CAHGTGGVWGDTEAFF. In DNA, the CDR3 is TGTGCCCACGGGACAGGGGGCGTATGGGGGGACACTGAAGCTTTCTTT.